These T cell receptor beta chains were read from a single sample in a study of blood T cells in healthy people across ages. TCRdb analysed the 5' RACE reads with MiXCR anew, one entry per CDR3 protein. The sample yields roughly 1,500,000 distinct CDR3 sequences, about 31% seen once. The sequencing input was blood. The origin of the receptors is a woman aged 25 to 39 in good health. The CDR3 runs from the conserved cysteine through the conserved F or W. The order of the fields is J gene, D gene, clone size, V gene, CDR3 protein, CDR3 DNA. A D gene is named only where the DNA matches it firmly. The listing skips clone size in some rows; elsewhere it reads once, few, many or a size class.

>TRBJ1-1|NA|NA|TRBV7-6
CASSLSVGGSEAFF
TGTGCCAGCAGCTTAAGCGTAGGAGGGTCTGAAGCTTTCTTT
>TRBJ2-1|NA|NA|TRBV2
CASSAVQANEQFF
TGTGCCAGCAGTGCGGTACAGGCAAATGAGCAGTTCTTC
>TRBJ2-3|TRBD2|NA|TRBV10-3
CAIRGTSGSTDTQYF
TGTGCCATCAGAGGGACTAGCGGGAGCACAGATACGCAGTATTTT
>TRBJ2-3|NA|NA|TRBV5-5
CTSSKIERTDTQYF
TGTACCAGCAGTAAAATAGAGAGAACAGATACGCAGTATTTT
>TRBJ2-5|NA|NA|TRBV27
CASSLIAEETRYF
TGTGCCAGCAGTTTAATCGCGGAAGAGACCCGGTACTTC
>TRBJ2-7|NA|NA|TRBV10-2
CASTEQLSSYEQYF
TGCGCCAGCACTGAGCAGTTGAGCTCCTACGAGCAGTACTTC
>TRBJ2-7|NA|many|TRBV20-1
CSARAPDRYEQYF
TGCAGTGCTAGAGCCCCGGACAGATACGAGCAGTACTTC
>TRBJ2-2|TRBD2|NA|TRBV4-1
CASSRSLAGVSSGELFF
TGCGCCAGCAGCCGATCCTTAGCGGGAGTGTCTTCCGGGGAGCTGTTTTTT
>TRBJ2-5|NA|NA|TRBV2
CASSEWENLQETQYF
TGTGCCAGCAGTGAATGGGAGAACCTCCAAGAGACCCAGTACTTC
>TRBJ2-3|NA|NA|TRBV12-3/TRBV12-4
CASSFESADMQYF
TGTGCCAGCAGTTTTGAGAGTGCAGATATGCAGTATTTT
>TRBJ1-5|TRBD1|NA|TRBV10-3
CAIRDPRGDQPQHF
TGTGCCATCAGGGATCCCAGGGGGGATCAACCCCAGCATTTT
>TRBJ2-3|TRBD2|NA|TRBV9
CASSASAGGLSTDTQYF
TGCGCCAGCAGCGCGTCCGCGGGGGGCCTAAGCACAGATACGCAGTATTTT
>TRBJ2-6|NA|NA|TRBV29-1
CSVVAAGANVLTF
TGCAGCGTTGTGGCAGCTGGGGCCAACGTCCTGACTTTC
>TRBJ2-5|NA|NA|TRBV15
CATSRDTGWEYF
TGTGCCACCAGCAGAGATACAGGGTGGGAGTACTTC
>TRBJ2-1|TRBD2|few|TRBV20-1
CSASLAGVFPSNEQFF
TGCAGTGCTAGTCTAGCGGGGGTATTTCCTTCCAATGAGCAGTTCTTC
>TRBJ2-1|TRBD2|NA|TRBV19
CASRGTSGSLFDNEQFF
TGTGCCAGTAGGGGGACTAGCGGGAGTCTGTTTGACAATGAGCAGTTCTTC